Listed here are 31 T cell receptor beta chains from one sample, sequenced in a study of blood T cell repertoires in COVID-19. Sequenced by immunoSEQ multiplex PCR; TCRdb stores in-frame clones only, minus some. The sample lists 380,000 or so clones; roughly 87% were seen once. Sequencing was done on a sample of PBMCs or T cells enriched from blood (not recorded which). The source is a woman aged 40 to 50 with acute COVID-19.

The chain recombines TRBV5-1 with TRBJ1-1; D is uncertain. Germline V gene sequence: CDR1 SGHRS, CDR2 YFSETQ. This CDR3 has 13 residues. V lost 6 bases to trimming and J lost 4 bases, with 13 bases between them. The CDR3 coding sequence is TGCGCCAGCACACCCGGGGATGGCACTGAAGCTTTCTTT. Its protein is CASTPGDGTEAFF.

V gene TRBV19 combines with J gene TRBJ1-6, with 7 bases lining up with TRBD1. The CDR3 has 16 residues. The germline gives CDR1 LNHDA, CDR2 SQIVND (reference sequence). Losses at the gene ends were 5 bases for V and 7 bases for J; bases not matched to a gene: 11. CDR3 in amino acids: CASSSQTGSGNSPLHF. The CDR3 bases are TGTGCCAGTAGTTCACAGACAGGGAGTGGGAATTCACCCCTCCACTTT.

This clone has just a few counts. The V call is TRBV2, the J call TRBJ2-3, with 7 bases fitting TRBD2. This CDR3 has 14 residues. Germline CDR1 and CDR2: SNHLY and FYNNEI. The ends lost 5 bases at V and 3 bases at J; junction bases unmatched: 5. Here the CDR3 DNA reads TGTGCCAGCAGTATTGGCGGGGGTACAGATACGCAGTATTTT. It encodes CASSIGGGTDTQYF.

This chain joins TRBV9 and TRBJ2-7; a weak D match, TRBD2 (6 bases). The germline V gene has CDR1 SGDLS and CDR2 YYNGEE. CDR3 length: 16 residues. V was pared by 3 bases and J by 5 bases, with 21 bases between. CDR3 bases: TGTGCCAGCAGCGGAGGTGGGACTTCCAGAGCGGACGAGCAGTACTTC. Translating it yields CASSGGGTSRADEQYF.

This clone came up a few times. The CDR3 spells CSVLIPNTEAFF. The CDR3 DNA follows: TGCAGCGTTCTTATCCCGAACACTGAAGCTTTCTTT. The V call is TRBV29-1, the J call TRBJ1-1; D call uncertain. CDR1 and CDR2 from the germline V gene are SQVTM and ANQGSEA. CDR3 length: 12 residues. V lost 5 bases and J lost 1, with 8 bases in between. The full variable domain, with the rest looked up from reference TRBV29-1 and TRBJ1-1, is SAVISQKPSRDICQRGTSLTIQCQVDSQVTMMFWYRQQPGQSLTLIATANQGSEATYESGFVIDKFPISRPNLTFSTLTVSNMSPEDSSIYLCSVLIPNTEAFFGQGTRLTVV.

The chain has TRBV6-5 and TRBJ1-1; D gene uncertain. Germline CDR1 MNHEY, CDR2 SVGAGI. The CDR3 contains 15 residues. Trimming cost V 6 bases and J 1 base, with 15 bases left between them. The CDR3 nucleotides are TGTGCCAGCAGCCACGGGAGCCGGAGGAACACTGAAGCTTTCTTT. Encoded protein: CASSHGSRRNTEAFF.

V gene TRBV5-1 combines with J gene TRBJ2-7; TRBD1 matches 7 bases. Trimming removed 3 bases from V and 0 bases from J; junction bases left unmatched: 3. The CDR3 has 14 amino acids. Germline V gene lookup returns CDR1 SGHRS and CDR2 YFSETQ. The CDR3 sequence is CASSSGDSSYEQYF. The CDR3 DNA sequence: TGCGCCAGCAGCTCCGGGGACAGCTCCTACGAGCAGTACTTC.

For this clone: The same CDR3 is also encoded by other DNA sequences in this sample. The CDR3 bases are TGTGCCAGCAGCAGGACGGGATCCTACGAGCAGTACTTC. Residues: CASSRTGSYEQYF. V gene TRBV5-4 combines with J gene TRBJ2-7; tentative D call: TRBD2 (5 bases). Germline lookup yields CDR1 SGHNT and CDR2 YYREEE (reference sequence). V was pared by 4 bases and J by 1 base, with 9 bases between. The CDR3 runs to 13 residues.

The J gene is TRBJ1-1, the V gene TRBV29-1; TRBD1 matches 9 bases. The CDR3 has 13 residues. Germline V lookup: CDR1 SQVTM, CDR2 ANQGSEA. After removal of 7 bases from V and 3 bases from J, the junction contained 6 bases not matched to a gene. This CDR3 is CSAQTGGHTEAFF. CDR3 sequence (DNA): TGCAGCGCCCAGACAGGGGGTCACACTGAAGCTTTCTTT. Full variable domain (remainder filled in from reference TRBV29-1 and TRBJ1-1): SAVISQKPSRDICQRGTSLTIQCQVDSQVTMMFWYRQQPGQSLTLIATANQGSEATYESGFVIDKFPISRPNLTFSTLTVSNMSPEDSSIYLCSAQTGGHTEAFFGQGTRLTVV.

V and J are TRBV4-1 and TRBJ1-5; 7 bases line up with TRBD1. This CDR3 is built from 15 residues. Trimming cost V 3 bases and J 5 bases; bases outside gene matches: 7. Germline CDR1 is MGHRA and CDR2 is YSYEKL. The CDR3 DNA reads as TGCGCCAGCAGCCACCCGGACAGGTTGTATCAGCCCCAGCATTTT. Amino acids: CASSHPDRLYQPQHF.

The DNA of the CDR3 is TGCGCCAGCAGCCATCCCGCTAGCGGTGTGAATGAGCAGTTCTTC. Its protein product is CASSHPASGVNEQFF. This rearrangement joins TRBV4-1 to TRBJ2-1, with 7 bases aligning to TRBD2. The V and J ends lost 3 bases and 7 bases, in that order; junction bases with no gene match: 9. The V gene's germline CDR1 is MGHRA and CDR2 YSYEKL. This CDR3 comprises 15 residues.

This rearrangement joins TRBV18 to TRBJ2-7, with D perhaps TRBD1 (6 bases). The CDR3 spans 16 residues. Germline CDR1 is KGHSH and CDR2 is LQKENI. The V end lost 1 base, the J end lost 6 bases, and 19 bases lay between the germline ends. CDR3 protein: CASSPQREQGRSEQYF. The CDR3 nucleotides are TGTGCCAGCTCACCACAGCGAGAACAGGGTAGGAGCGAGCAGTACTTC. The variable domain in full, with the rest retrieved from reference TRBV18 and TRBJ2-7, is NAGVMQNPRHLVRRRGQEARLRCSPMKGHSHVYWYRQLPEEGLKFMVYLQKENIIDESGMPKERFSAEFPKEGPSILRIQQVVRGDSAAYFCASSPQREQGRSEQYFGPGTRLTVT.

The chain carries TRBV29-1 and TRBJ1-2; no clear D gene. Between the trimmed V and J ends, which lost 2 bases and 7 bases, there was a span of 11 bases. The CDR3 is 12 amino acids. From germline, CDR1 is SQVTM and CDR2 ANQGSEA. The CDR3 nucleotides read TGCAGCGTTGAACGTCCCCCGTCTGGCTACACCTTC. It is translated as CSVERPPSGYTF. Full variable domain (missing parts from reference TRBV29-1 and TRBJ1-2): SAVISQKPSRDICQRGTSLTIQCQVDSQVTMMFWYRQQPGQSLTLIATANQGSEATYESGFVIDKFPISRPNLTFSTLTVSNMSPEDSSIYLCSVERPPSGYTFGSGTRLTVV.

The rearrangement uses TRBV15 and TRBJ1-2; maybe TRBD1 (5 bases). V lost 0 bases and J 8 bases, leaving 13 bases between the germline ends. This CDR3 spans 14 amino acids. The germline V gene has CDR1 LNHNV and CDR2 YYDKDF (reference sequence). In DNA form, the CDR3 reads TGTGCCACCAGCAGAGAGGGGGGTTCCCTCGGCTACACCTTC. It specifies CATSREGGSLGYTF.

This chain uses TRBV3-1 (or the pseudogene TRBV3-2) with TRBJ1-4, with TRBD1 matching 8 bases. This CDR3 has 16 residues. The V gene's germline CDR1 is LGHDT and CDR2 YNNKEL (reference sequence). V dropped 4 bases and J dropped 3; count of bases not matched to a gene: 7. Here the CDR3 DNA reads TGTGCCAGCAGCCCTCGGGACAGGCTCGCTAATGAAAAACTGTTTTTT. As protein: CASSPRDRLANEKLFF.

This chain joins TRBV7-9 and TRBJ1-3, with TRBD1 matching over 9 bases. Trimming cost V 3 bases and J 8 bases; bases outside gene matches: 11. The CDR3 spans 16 residues. The germline V gene has CDR1 SEHNR and CDR2 FQNEAQ (reference sequence). This CDR3 is CASSLGQGDFLDTIYF. CDR3 bases: TGTGCCAGCAGCTTGGGACAGGGAGATTTTTTGGACACCATATATTTT.

The V gene is TRBV30, the J gene TRBJ2-2, with TRBD2 matching 7 bases. Per the germline V gene, CDR1 is GTSNPN and CDR2 is SVGIG (reference sequence). Germline trimming cut 3 bases from V and 6 bases from J; bases unmatched to any gene: 1. The CDR3 extends over 12 amino acids. The CDR3 is CAWSTSAGELFF. DNA of the CDR3: TGTGCCTGGAGCACTAGCGCCGGGGAGCTGTTTTTT.

The rearrangement links TRBV5-1 to TRBJ2-2, with 7 bases aligning to TRBD1. Unmatched junction bases numbered 8, after V lost 2 bases and J lost 4 bases. The length of the CDR3 is 16 residues. Germline CDR1 and CDR2: SGHRS and YFSETQ. CDR3 sequence (DNA): TGCGCCAGCAGCTTACGCCAAGGGGGCGGCACCGGGGAGCTGTTTTTT. It translates to CASSLRQGGGTGELFF.

The chain carries TRBV5-1 and TRBJ1-6; D gene ambiguous. CDR1 is SGHRS and CDR2 is YFSETQ in the germline V gene. Between the trimmed V and J ends, which lost 4 bases and 7 bases, there was a span of 9 bases. The CDR3 has 13 residues. In DNA, the CDR3 is TGCGCCAGCAGCATCAACTTAAATTCACCCCTCCACTTT. It specifies CASSINLNSPLHF.

The rearrangement links TRBV7-8 to TRBJ1-6; 7 bases line up with TRBD1. The CDR3 is 15 amino acids. CDR1 and CDR2 from the germline V gene are SGHVS and FQNEAQ. The junction had 3 bases not matched to a gene; V was cut back by 2 bases and J by 5 bases. CDR3 coding DNA: TGTGCCAGCAGCTTAACCGGGACAGATAATTCACCCCTCCACTTT. Its protein is CASSLTGTDNSPLHF.

The chain employs TRBV6-5 and TRBJ2-3, with D uncertain. The ends were cut back, 7 bases at V and 2 bases at J, with 4 bases in the middle. CDR3 size: 11 residues. Germline lookup yields CDR1 MNHEY and CDR2 SVGAGI. The CDR3 sequence is CASTNTDTQYF. For the CDR3, the DNA is TGTGCCAGCACCAACACAGATACGCAGTATTTT.

This chain links TRBV2 with TRBJ1-1; D remains unclear. Germline lookup yields CDR1 SNHLY and CDR2 FYNNEI. CDR3 size: 13 residues. With 8 bases removed from V and 1 base from J, the gap between germline ends came to 11 bases. CDR3 sequence reads: CASGVEGNTEAFF. In DNA, the CDR3 is TGTGCCAGCGGGGTAGAGGGGAACACTGAAGCTTTCTTT.

The chain couples TRBV5-6 to TRBJ2-5; D gene ambiguous. The CDR3 is made up of 19 amino acids. Germline V gene data show CDR1 as SGHDT and CDR2 as YYEEEE. The V gene lost 4 bases and the J gene lost 4 bases, with 29 bases spanning the gap. In DNA, the CDR3 is TGTGCCAGCAGCCCAAAATGGGCGTATGTACTCAGGTCCAGAGAGACCCAGTACTTC. Translating gives CASSPKWAYVLRSRETQYF.

V gene TRBV18 combines with J gene TRBJ1-1; D may be TRBD1 (6 bases). Between the trimmed V and J ends, which lost 4 bases and 7 bases, there was a span of 13 bases. Germline V lookup: CDR1 KGHSH, CDR2 LQKENI. The CDR3 length is 13 residues. The CDR3 coding sequence is TGTGCCAGCTCACTTTGGACAGAAAGTGAAGCTTTCTTT. The encoded protein is CASSLWTESEAFF.

The CDR3 sequence: CASSPITPGTSGGAAREQYF. CDR3 nucleotides: TGCGCCAGCAGCCCGATCACCCCCGGGACTAGCGGGGGGGCGGCGCGAGAGCAGTACTTC. The chain recombines TRBV5-1 with TRBJ2-7, with TRBD2 matching over 16 bases. The CDR3 covers 20 residues. The junction had 20 bases not matched to a gene; V was cut back by 4 bases and J by 7 bases. Germline CDR1 SGHRS, CDR2 YFSETQ.

The chain recombines TRBV5-4 with TRBJ1-6; 7 bases agree with TRBD1. Germline CDR1 is SGHNT and CDR2 is YYREEE (reference sequence). Trimming cost V 1 base and J 4 bases; bases outside gene matches: 5. The CDR3 has 16 amino acids. As DNA, the CDR3 is TGTGCCAGCAGCTTGTCAGGCAGGGGGTATAATTCACCCCTCCACTTT. Protein sequence: CASSLSGRGYNSPLHF. The variable domain in full, completed from reference TRBV5-4 and TRBJ1-6, reads ETGVTQSPTHLIKTRGQQVTLRCSSQSGHNTVSWYQQALGQGPQFIFQYYREEENGRGNFPPRFSGLQFPNYSSELNVNALELDDSALYLCASSLSGRGYNSPLHFGNGTRLTVT.

This clone was recorded only once. This chain links TRBV11-2 with TRBJ1-3; 8 positions agree with TRBD1. The trim removed 5 bases at V and 3 bases at J, leaving 15 bases unmatched. The CDR3 runs to 18 residues. The germline gives CDR1 SGHAT, CDR2 FQNNGV. This chain's CDR3 is CASSLQPGQASFGNTIYF. As DNA, the CDR3 is TGTGCCAGCAGCCTCCAACCGGGACAGGCCTCTTTTGGAAACACCATATATTTT.

V and J are TRBV5-6 and TRBJ1-2; D gene uncertain. Trimming stripped 5 bases from V and 8 bases from J, with 16 bases between. Germline CDR1 reads SGHDT; CDR2 reads YYEEEE. CDR3 size: 13 residues. CDR3 sequence (DNA): TGTGCCAGCAGAAGTGTTCCCAGGAACGGCTACACCTTC. Protein: CASRSVPRNGYTF.

The chain has TRBV12-3 or TRBV12-4 and TRBJ1-1, with D possibly being TRBD1 (5 bases). The V end lost 0 bases, the J end lost 6 bases, and 8 bases lay between the germline ends. The CDR3 runs 13 residues. CDR3 amino acids: CASSLAGVAEAFF. The DNA for the CDR3 is TGTGCCAGCAGTTTAGCAGGGGTTGCTGAAGCTTTCTTT.

V usage is TRBV9 and J usage is TRBJ1-2; D unclear. The CDR3 consists of 13 residues. V lost 0 bases, J lost 6 bases, and 9 bases lay in between. Per germline, CDR1 SGDLS and CDR2 YYNGEE. The CDR3 region is CASSVVESHGYTF. The CDR3 DNA reads TGTGCCAGCAGCGTAGTCGAGAGTCATGGCTACACCTTC.

The chain joins TRBV30 to TRBJ1-5, with 10 bases that match TRBD1. Germline CDR1 is GTSNPN and CDR2 is SVGIG (reference sequence). Losses at the gene ends were 1 base for V and 7 bases for J; bases not matched to a gene: 7. The CDR3 is 15 residues long. This chain's CDR3 is CAWSGDRGRWQPQHF. The DNA of the CDR3 is TGTGCCTGGAGTGGGGACAGGGGAAGGTGGCAGCCCCAGCATTTT.